The next 2 T cell receptor beta chains were all read from a single sample in a study of cytotoxic CD8 clonotypes in ibrutinib-treated CLL. Some clones are missing from TCRdb's copy, which holds only in-frame ones; the method was immunoSEQ multiplex PCR. The top ten hold 13% of the sample, which has roughly 190,000 clones, about 72% seen once. The starting material was PBMCs, obtained after 24 months of ibrutinib treatment. All receptors come from a human donor with chronic lymphocytic leukemia.

The chain couples TRBV5-1 to TRBJ2-7; D ambiguous. Per the germline V gene, CDR1 is SGHRS and CDR2 is YFSETQ. This CDR3 contains 17 residues. Trimming left V 1 base short and J 6 bases short, with 23 bases between. In DNA, the CDR3 is TGCGCCAGCAGCTTGTACTTCCCGGCCCCTTCTTCATTCGAGCAGTACTTC. Translating gives CASSLYFPAPSSFEQYF.

A single count supports this clone. This sequence joins TRBV30 and TRBJ2-5, with D possibly matching TRBD2 (6 bases). Per the germline V gene, CDR1 is GTSNPN and CDR2 is SVGIG (reference sequence). The CDR3 runs to 14 residues. V was trimmed by 5 bases and J by 1 base, leaving 14 bases between them. The DNA of the CDR3 is TGTGCCTGGGGCGGATGGGACTCCCAAGAGACCCAGTACTTC. The encoded protein is CAWGGWDSQETQYF.